The TCR beta chain described here comes from a study of cytomegalovirus exposure and HLA in healthy donors. This clone has a handful of counts. The PCR employed 60 Vbeta primers together with 13 Jbeta primers. Clones were read by immunoSEQ multiplex PCR, and TCRdb kept only the in-frame ones, dropping some. The sample has roughly 100,000 clones; approximately 70% are singletons. The CDR3 has 15 amino acids. V dropped 3 bases and J dropped 0; count of bases not matched to a gene: 1. Germline V gene data show CDR1 as SGHTA and CDR2 as FQGTGA. The origin of this receptor is a woman in her 50s in good health and CMV-seronegative. The V gene is TRBV7-3, the J gene TRBJ2-1; 8 bases map to TRBD2. The source material was PBMCs. This CDR3 reads CASSFSGDSYNEQFF. CDR3 in DNA: TGTGCCAGCAGCTTTAGCGGGGACTCCTACAATGAGCAGTTCTTC.